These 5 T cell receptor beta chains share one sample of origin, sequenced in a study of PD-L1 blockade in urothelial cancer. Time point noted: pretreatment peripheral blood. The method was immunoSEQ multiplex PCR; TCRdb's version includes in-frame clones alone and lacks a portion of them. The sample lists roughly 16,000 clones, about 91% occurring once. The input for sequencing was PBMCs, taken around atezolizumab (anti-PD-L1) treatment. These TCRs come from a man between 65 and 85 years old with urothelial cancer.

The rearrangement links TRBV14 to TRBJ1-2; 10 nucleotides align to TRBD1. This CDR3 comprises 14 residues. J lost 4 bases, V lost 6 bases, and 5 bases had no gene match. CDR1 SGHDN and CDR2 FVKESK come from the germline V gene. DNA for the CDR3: TGTGCCAGCAGTACGACAGGGGGCGTCTATGGCTACACCTTC. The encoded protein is CASSTTGGVYGYTF.

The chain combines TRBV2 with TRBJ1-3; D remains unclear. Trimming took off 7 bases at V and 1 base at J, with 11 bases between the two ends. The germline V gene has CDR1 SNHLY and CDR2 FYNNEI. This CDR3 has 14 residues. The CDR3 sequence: CASTRGPSGNTIYF. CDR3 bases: TGTGCCAGCACCCGCGGTCCGTCTGGAAACACCATATATTTT. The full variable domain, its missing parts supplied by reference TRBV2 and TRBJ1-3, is EPEVTQTPSHQVTQMGQEVILRCVPISNHLYFYWYRQILGQKVEFLVSFYNNEISEKSEIFDDQFSVERPDGSNFTLKIRSTKLEDSAMYFCASTRGPSGNTIYFGEGSWLTVV.

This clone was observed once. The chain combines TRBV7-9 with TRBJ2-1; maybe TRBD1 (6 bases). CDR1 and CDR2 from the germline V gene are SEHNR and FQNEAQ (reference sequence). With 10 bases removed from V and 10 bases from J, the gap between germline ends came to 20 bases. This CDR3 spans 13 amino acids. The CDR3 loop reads CATMDSPHWEQFF. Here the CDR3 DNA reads TGTGCCACCATGGACAGCCCCCATTGGGAGCAGTTCTTC.

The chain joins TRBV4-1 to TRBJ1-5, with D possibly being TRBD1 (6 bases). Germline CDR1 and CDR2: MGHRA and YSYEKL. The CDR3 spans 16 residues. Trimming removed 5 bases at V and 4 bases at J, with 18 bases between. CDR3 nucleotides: TGCGCCAGCAGCTCCCCGGGAGGGGGGGAAAATCAGCCCCAGCATTTT. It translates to CASSSPGGGENQPQHF.

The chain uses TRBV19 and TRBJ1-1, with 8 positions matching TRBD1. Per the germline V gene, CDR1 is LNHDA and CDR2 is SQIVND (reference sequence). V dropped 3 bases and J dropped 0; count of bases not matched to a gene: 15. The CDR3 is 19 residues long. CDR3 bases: TGTGCCAGTAGTATGGTCAACGGACAGGGTGTTGGGATGAACACTGAAGCTTTCTTT. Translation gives CASSMVNGQGVGMNTEAFF. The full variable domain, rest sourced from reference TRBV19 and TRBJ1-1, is DGGITQSPKYLFRKEGQNVTLSCEQNLNHDAMYWYRQDPGQGLRLIYYSQIVNDFQKGDIAEGYSVSREKKESFPLTVTSAQKNPTAFYLCASSMVNGQGVGMNTEAFFGQGTRLTVV.